This T cell receptor (beta chain) appears in the sequencing data of a study of cytomegalovirus exposure and HLA in healthy donors. Overall study findings and caveats: It was about 150 TCR beta chains that were listed as cytomegalovirus-associated. Later analysis placed DRB1 highest and HLA-C lowest in TCR association rates, which differed by HLA locus. Among immune exposure information, only CMV serostatus was available.

To note about this clone: Its antigen is undetermined.

The V gene's germline CDR1 is SGHRS and CDR2 YFSETQ. Trimming took off 2 bases at V and 3 bases at J, with 17 bases between the two ends. The length of the CDR3 is 16 residues. In the PCR, 60 Vbeta and 13 Jbeta primers were used. As handled by the study authors: In a later analysis, of some 80 million unique beta chains, about 10 million appeared in at least two donors. TCRdb's copy holds only in-frame clones and misses some; the assay was immunoSEQ multiplex PCR. V and J calls and clone size are as listed in that table; D and trimming were resolved from the DNA. Among roughly 200,000 clones, roughly 79% were seen once, and the ten largest hold roughly 0.58%.

The chain employs TRBV5-1 and TRBJ1-1, with TRBD1 as a possible D gene (5 bases). The specimen sequenced was PBMCs. This TCR came from a woman in her 40s in good health and CMV-seronegative. The CDR3 DNA sequence: TGCGCCAGCAGCTTTGGGGTCGGGGGAGCGGACACTGAAGCTTTCTTT. This gives the protein CASSFGVGGADTEAFF.